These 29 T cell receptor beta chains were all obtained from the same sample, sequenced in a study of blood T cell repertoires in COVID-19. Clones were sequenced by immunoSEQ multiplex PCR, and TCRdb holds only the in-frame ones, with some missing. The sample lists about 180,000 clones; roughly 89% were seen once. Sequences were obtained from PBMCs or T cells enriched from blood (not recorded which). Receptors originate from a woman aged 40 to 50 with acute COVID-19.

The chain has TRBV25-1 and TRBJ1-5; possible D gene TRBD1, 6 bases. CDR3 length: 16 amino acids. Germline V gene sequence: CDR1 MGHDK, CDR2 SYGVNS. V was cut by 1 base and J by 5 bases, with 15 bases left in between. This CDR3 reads CASSEWCDRSHQPQHF. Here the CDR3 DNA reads TGTGCCAGCAGTGAATGGTGCGACAGGAGCCATCAGCCCCAGCATTTT.

The CDR3 DNA follows: TGCGCCAGCAGCTTGGAGGTAGGCGGGAGCGTGAACACCGGGGAGCTGTTTTTT. Residues: CASSLEVGGSVNTGELFF. The rearrangement links TRBV5-1 to TRBJ2-2; 7 bases are shared with TRBD2. V was pared by 0 bases and J by 1 base, with 9 bases of the junction left unmatched. Germline lookup yields CDR1 SGHRS and CDR2 YFSETQ. The CDR3 runs 18 residues.

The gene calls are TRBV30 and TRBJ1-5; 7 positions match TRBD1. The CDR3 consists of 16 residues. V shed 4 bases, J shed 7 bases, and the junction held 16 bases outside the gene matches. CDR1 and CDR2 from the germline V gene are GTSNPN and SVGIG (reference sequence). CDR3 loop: CAWTRRARGIRQPQHF. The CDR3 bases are TGTGCCTGGACCCGTCGCGCCAGGGGGATACGGCAGCCCCAGCATTTT. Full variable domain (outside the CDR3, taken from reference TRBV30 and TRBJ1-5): SQTIHQWPATLVQPVGSPLSLECTVEGTSNPNLYWYRQAAGRGLQLLFYSVGIGQISSEVPQNLSASRPQDRQFILSSKKLLLSDSGFYLCAWTRRARGIRQPQHFGDGTRLSIL.

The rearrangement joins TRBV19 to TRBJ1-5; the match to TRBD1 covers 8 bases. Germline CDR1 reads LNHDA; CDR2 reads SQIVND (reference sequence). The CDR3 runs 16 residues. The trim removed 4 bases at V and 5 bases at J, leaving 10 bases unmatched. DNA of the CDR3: TGTGCCAGTAGTACCCAGGGGGCGGCGGGGGATCAGCCCCAGCATTTT. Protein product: CASSTQGAAGDQPQHF.

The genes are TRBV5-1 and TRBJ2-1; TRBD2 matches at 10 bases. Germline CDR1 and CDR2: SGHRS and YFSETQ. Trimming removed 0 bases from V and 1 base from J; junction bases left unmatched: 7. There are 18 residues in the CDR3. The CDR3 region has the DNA TGCGCCAGCAGCTTGGTAGCGGGGGGCCGTTTTTCCTACAATGAGCAGTTCTTC. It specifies CASSLVAGGRFSYNEQFF.

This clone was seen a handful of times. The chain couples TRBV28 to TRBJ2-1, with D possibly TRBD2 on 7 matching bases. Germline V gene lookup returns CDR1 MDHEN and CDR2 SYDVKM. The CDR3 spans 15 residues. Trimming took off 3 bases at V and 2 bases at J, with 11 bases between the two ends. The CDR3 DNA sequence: TGTGCCAGCAGTTTCGGGGGGCCTACCTACAATGAGCAGTTCTTC. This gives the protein CASSFGGPTYNEQFF. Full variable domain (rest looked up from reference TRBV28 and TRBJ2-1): DVKVTQSSRYLVKRTGEKVFLECVQDMDHENMFWYRQDPGLGLRLIYFSYDVKMKEKGDIPEGYSVSREKKERFSLILESASTNQTSMYLCASSFGGPTYNEQFFGPGTRLTVL.

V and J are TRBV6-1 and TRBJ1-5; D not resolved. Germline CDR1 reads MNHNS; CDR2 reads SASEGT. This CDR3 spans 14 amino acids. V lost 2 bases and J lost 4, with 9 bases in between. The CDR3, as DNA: TGTGCCAGCAGTGAAATACGGTCAAATCAGCCCCAGCATTTT. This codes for CASSEIRSNQPQHF.

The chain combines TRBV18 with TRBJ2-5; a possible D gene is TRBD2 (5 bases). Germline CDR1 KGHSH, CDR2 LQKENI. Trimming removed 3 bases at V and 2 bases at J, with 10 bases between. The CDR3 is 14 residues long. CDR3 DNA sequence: TGTGCCAGCTCACCCCGGACGGGACAAGAGACCCAGTACTTC. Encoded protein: CASSPRTGQETQYF.

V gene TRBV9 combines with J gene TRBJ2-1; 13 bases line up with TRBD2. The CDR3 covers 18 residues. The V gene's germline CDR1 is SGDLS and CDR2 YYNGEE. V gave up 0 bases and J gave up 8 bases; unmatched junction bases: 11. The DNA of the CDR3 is TGTGCCAGCAGCGTAGGCCGAACTAGCGGGAGGGCCAGCGATGAGCAGTTCTTC. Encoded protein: CASSVGRTSGRASDEQFF.

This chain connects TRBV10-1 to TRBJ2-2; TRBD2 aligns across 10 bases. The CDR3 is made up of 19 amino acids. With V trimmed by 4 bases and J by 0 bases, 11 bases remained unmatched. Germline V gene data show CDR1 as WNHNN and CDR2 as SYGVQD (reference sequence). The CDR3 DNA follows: TGCGCCAGCAGTGTTTCACCACTAGCGGGGCGCGCGAACACCGGGGAGCTGTTTTTT. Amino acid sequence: CASSVSPLAGRANTGELFF.

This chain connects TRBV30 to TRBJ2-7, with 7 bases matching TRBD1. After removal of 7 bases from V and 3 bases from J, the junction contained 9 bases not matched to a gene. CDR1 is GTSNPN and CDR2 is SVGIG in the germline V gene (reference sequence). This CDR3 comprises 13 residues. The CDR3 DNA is TGTGCCTTCACCCCACCAGGGGGCTACGAGCAGTACTTC. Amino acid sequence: CAFTPPGGYEQYF.

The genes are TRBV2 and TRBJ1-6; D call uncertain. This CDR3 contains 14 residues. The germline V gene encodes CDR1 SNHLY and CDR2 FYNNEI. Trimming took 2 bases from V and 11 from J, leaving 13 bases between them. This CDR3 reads CASSENARFAPLHF. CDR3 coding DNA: TGTGCCAGCAGTGAAAATGCTAGATTTGCACCCCTCCACTTT.

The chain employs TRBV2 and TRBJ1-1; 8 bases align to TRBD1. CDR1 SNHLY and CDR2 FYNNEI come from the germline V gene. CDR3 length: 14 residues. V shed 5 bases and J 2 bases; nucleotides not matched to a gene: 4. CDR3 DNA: TGTGCCAGCAGTCCTGACAGGGGAAACACTGAAGCTTTCTTT. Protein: CASSPDRGNTEAFF.

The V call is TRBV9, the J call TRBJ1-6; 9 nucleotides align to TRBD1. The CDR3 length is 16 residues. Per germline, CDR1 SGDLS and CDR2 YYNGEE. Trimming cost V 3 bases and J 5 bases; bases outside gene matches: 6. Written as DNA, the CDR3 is TGTGCCAGCAGCGACACAGGGGGCATCCATAATTCACCCCTCCACTTT. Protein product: CASSDTGGIHNSPLHF. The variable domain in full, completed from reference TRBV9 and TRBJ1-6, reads DSGVTQTPKHLITATGQRVTLRCSPRSGDLSVYWYQQSLDQGLQFLIQYYNGEERAKGNILERFSAQQFPDLHSELNLSSLELGDSALYFCASSDTGGIHNSPLHFGNGTRLTVT.

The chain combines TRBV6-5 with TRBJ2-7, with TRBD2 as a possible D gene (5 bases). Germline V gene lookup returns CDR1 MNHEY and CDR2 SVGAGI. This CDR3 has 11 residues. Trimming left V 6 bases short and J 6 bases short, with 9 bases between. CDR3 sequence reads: CASSNGGEQYF. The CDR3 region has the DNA TGTGCCAGCAGCAATGGAGGCGAGCAGTACTTC.

The CDR3 DNA is TGTGCCAGCAGCCTACTGACAGGGTCGAACACTGAAGCTTTCTTT. Its protein is CASSLLTGSNTEAFF. This chain links TRBV14 with TRBJ1-1; the match to TRBD1 covers 7 bases. V was pared by 4 bases and J by 1 base, with 6 bases of the junction left unmatched. The CDR3 runs 15 residues. The germline V gene has CDR1 SGHDN and CDR2 FVKESK.

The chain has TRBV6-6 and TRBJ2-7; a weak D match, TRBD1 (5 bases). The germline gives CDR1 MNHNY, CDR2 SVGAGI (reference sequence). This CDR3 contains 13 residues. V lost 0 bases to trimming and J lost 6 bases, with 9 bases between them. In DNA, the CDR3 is TGTGCCAGCAGTTACTCGCAGGGTTCCGAGCAGTACTTC. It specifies CASSYSQGSEQYF.

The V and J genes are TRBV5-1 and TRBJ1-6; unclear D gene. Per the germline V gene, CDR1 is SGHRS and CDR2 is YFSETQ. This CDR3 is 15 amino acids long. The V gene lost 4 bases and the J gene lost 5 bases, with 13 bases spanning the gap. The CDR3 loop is CASSPGDAHNSPLHF. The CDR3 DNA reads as TGCGCCAGCAGCCCCGGAGATGCCCATAATTCACCCCTCCACTTT.

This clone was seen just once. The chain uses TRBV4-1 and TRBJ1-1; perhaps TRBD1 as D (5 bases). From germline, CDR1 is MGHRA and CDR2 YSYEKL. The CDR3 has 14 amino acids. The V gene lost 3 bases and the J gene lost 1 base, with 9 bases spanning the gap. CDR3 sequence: CASSQETANTEAFF. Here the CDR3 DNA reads TGCGCCAGCAGCCAGGAGACAGCGAACACTGAAGCTTTCTTT.

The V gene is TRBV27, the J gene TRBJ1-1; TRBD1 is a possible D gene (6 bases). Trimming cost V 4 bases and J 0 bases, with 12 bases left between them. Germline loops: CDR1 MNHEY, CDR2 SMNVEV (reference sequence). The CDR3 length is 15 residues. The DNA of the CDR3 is TGTGCCAGCAGTTCCATACAGGGCCTGAACACTGAAGCTTTCTTT. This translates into CASSSIQGLNTEAFF.

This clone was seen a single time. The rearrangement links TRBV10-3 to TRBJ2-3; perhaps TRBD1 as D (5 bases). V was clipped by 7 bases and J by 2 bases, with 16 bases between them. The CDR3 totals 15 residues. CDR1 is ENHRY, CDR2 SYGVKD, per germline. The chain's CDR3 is CAIKQQAEPTDTQYF. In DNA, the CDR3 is TGTGCCATCAAACAACAGGCCGAACCCACAGATACGCAGTATTTT.

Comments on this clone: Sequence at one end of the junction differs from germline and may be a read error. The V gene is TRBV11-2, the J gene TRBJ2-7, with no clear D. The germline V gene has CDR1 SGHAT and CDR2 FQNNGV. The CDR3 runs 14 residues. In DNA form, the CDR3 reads TGTGCCAGCAGCTTATTCCAATCTTATTACGGGCAGTACTTC. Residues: CASSLFQSYYGQYF. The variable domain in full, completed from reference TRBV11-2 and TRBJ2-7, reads EAGVAQSPRYKIIEKRQSVAFWCNPISGHATLYWYQQILGQGPKLLIQFQNNGVVDDSQLPKDRFSAERLKGVDSTLKIQPAKLEDSAVYLCASSLFQSYYGQYFGPGTRLTVT.

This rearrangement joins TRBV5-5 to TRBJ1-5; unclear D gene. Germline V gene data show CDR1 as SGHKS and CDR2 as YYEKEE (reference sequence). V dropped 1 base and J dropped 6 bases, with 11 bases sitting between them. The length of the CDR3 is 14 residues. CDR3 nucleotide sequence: TGTGCCAGCAGCTTGCCTGGCAGAGGTCAGCCCCAGCATTTT. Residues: CASSLPGRGQPQHF.

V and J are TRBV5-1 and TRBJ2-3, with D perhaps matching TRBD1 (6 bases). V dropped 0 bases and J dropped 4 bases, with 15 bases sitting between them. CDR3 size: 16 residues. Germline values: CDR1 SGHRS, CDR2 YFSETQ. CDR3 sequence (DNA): TGCGCCAGCAGCTTGGACCAGGGGCCCGCCCCAGATACGCAGTATTTT. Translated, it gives CASSLDQGPAPDTQYF.

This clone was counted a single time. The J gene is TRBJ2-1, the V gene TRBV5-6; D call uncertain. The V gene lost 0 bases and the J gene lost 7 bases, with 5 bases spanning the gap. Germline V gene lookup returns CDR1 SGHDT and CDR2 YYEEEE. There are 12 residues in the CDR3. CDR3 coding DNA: TGTGCCAGCAGCTTGGATTCTAATGAGCAGTTCTTC. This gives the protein CASSLDSNEQFF.

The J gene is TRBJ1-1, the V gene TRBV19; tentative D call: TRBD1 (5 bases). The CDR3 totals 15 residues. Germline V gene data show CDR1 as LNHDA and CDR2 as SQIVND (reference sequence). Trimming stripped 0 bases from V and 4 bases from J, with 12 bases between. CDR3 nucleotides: TGTGCCAGTAGTATAGATCCCGGGGGTGCCACTGAAGCTTTCTTT. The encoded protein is CASSIDPGGATEAFF.

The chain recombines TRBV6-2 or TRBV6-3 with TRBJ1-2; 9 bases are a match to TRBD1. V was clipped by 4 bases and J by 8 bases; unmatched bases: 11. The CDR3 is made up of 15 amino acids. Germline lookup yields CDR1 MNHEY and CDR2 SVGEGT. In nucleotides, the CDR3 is TGTGCCAGCAGTTCAACAGGGGGCCAACTCAGAGGCTACACCTTC. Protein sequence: CASSSTGGQLRGYTF.

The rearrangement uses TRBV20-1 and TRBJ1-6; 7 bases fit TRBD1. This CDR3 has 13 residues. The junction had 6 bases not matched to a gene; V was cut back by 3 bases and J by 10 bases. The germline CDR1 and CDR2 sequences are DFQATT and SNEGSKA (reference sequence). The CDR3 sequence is CSASVTGVSPLHF. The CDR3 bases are TGCAGTGCTAGTGTCACAGGGGTGTCACCCCTCCACTTT.

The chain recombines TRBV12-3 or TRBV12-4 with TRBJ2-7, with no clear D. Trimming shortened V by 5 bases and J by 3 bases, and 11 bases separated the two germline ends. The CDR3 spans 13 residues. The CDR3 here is CASSTQVIYEQYF. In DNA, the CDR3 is TGTGCCAGCAGTACGCAGGTAATCTACGAGCAGTACTTC.